The 4 T cell receptor beta chains presented below share a single source sample, sequenced in a study of OX40 agonist ivuxolimab in advanced cancers. Sequenced by immunoSEQ multiplex PCR; TCRdb stores in-frame clones only, minus some. The sample gives approximately 49,000 clones, 85% of which show up once; approximately 20% is in the top ten. Sequences were derived from CD4+ or CD8+ T cells sorted from blood, sampled in a trial of the OX40 agonist ivuxolimab. These receptor sequences come from an adult with an advanced solid tumor such as melanoma, head and neck, liver or kidney cancer.

The V gene is TRBV4-1, the J gene TRBJ2-3, with D tentatively TRBD1 (6 bases). Per germline, CDR1 MGHRA and CDR2 YSYEKL. The CDR3 is made up of 17 amino acids. V shed 4 bases and J shed 1 base, with 18 bases lying between them. CDR3 nucleotides: TGCGCCAGCAGCCCTCAACCAGGGGCCGCAGGCACAGATACGCAGTATTTT. Translation: CASSPQPGAAGTDTQYF.

This chain connects TRBV27 to TRBJ2-7, with 7 bases lining up with TRBD2. CDR3 length equals 14 residues. V shed 6 bases, J shed 2 bases, and the junction held 7 bases outside the gene matches. CDR1 is MNHEY and CDR2 is SMNVEV in the germline V gene (reference sequence). CDR3 coding DNA: TGTGCCAGCAGCCCCGGGGGGACTACCTACGAGCAGTACGTC. This translates into CASSPGGTTYEQYV.

V usage is TRBV4-1 and J usage is TRBJ1-4, with D possibly TRBD1 on 5 matching bases. The CDR3 spans 13 residues. Germline CDR1 is MGHRA and CDR2 is YSYEKL. The germline V and J ends were trimmed by 1 base and 8 bases, with 8 bases remaining between them. This CDR3 is CASSQGGLEKLFF. CDR3 DNA: TGCGCCAGCAGCCAAGGGGGGTTGGAAAAACTGTTTTTT.

This clone is a singleton in its sample. The rearrangement links TRBV28 to TRBJ1-1; no clear D gene. V was trimmed by 4 bases and J by 3 bases, leaving 12 bases between them. The CDR3 has 14 amino acids. Per germline, CDR1 MDHEN and CDR2 SYDVKM. CDR3 in DNA: TGTGCCAGCAGTTCCCTGCCGGGCCACACTGAAGCTTTCTTT. Translating it yields CASSSLPGHTEAFF.